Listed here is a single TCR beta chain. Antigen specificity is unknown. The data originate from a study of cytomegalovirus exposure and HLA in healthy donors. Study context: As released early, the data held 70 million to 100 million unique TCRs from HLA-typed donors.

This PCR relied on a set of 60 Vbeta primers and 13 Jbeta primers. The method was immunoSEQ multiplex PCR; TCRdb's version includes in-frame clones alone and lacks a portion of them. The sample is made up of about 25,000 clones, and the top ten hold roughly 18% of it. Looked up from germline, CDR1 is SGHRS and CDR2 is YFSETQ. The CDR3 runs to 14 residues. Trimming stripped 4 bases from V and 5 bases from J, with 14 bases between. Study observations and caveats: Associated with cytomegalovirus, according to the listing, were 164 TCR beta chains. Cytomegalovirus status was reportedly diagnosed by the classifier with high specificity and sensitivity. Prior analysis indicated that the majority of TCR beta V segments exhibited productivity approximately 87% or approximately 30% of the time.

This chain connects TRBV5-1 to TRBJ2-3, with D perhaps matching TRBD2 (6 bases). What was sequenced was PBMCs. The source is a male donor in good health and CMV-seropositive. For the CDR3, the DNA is TGCGCCAGCAGCGCGGGGAGTTCCCAAGATACGCAGTATTTT. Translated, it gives CASSAGSSQDTQYF.